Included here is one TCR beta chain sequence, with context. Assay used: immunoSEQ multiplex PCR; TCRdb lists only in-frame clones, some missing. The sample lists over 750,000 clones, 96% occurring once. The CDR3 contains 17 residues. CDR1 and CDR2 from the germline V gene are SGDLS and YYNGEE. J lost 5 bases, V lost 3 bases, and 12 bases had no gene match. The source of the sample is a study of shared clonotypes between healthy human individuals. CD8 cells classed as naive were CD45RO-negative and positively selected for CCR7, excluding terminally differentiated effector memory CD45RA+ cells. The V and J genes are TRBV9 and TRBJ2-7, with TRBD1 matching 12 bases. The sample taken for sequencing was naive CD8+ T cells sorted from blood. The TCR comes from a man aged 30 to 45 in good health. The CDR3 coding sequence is TGTGCCAGCAGCGATATGACCGGGACAGGGGGCATCCACGAGCAGTACTTC. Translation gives CASSDMTGTGGIHEQYF.